These T cell receptor beta chains were read from a single sample in a study of blood T cells in healthy people across ages. MiXCR, run by TCRdb on the 5' RACE reads, gives a single entry per CDR3 protein. Of more than 650,000 distinct CDR3 sequences in the sample, 40% to 65% are singletons; the top ten hold roughly 40%. The sample consisted of blood. These receptors were obtained from an elderly man in good health. CDR3s include the opening cysteine and the closing phenylalanine or tryptophan.

>-|TRBV2
CASSRGTGYLYEQYF
>TRBJ1-2|TRBV20-1
CSARDRAGYYGYTF
>TRBJ2-1|TRBV18
CASSPVGALLYNEQFF
>TRBJ2-7|TRBV24-1
CATSAGQGKSYEQYF
>TRBJ2-5|TRBV6-5
CASRDPSRETQYF
>TRBJ2-1|TRBV20-1
CSPARPEREQFF
>TRBJ2-3|TRBV3-1
CASSQVIAGRYRDAYF
>TRBJ1-2|TRBV7-2
CASSLYRGNYGYTF
>TRBJ2-5|TRBV12-3/TRBV12-4
CASSPGTQEGADEQYF
>TRBJ1-2|TRBV27
CASRSPKGSLDYGYTF
>TRBJ2-7|TRBV20-1
CSAYSGTGSYEQYF
>TRBJ2-1|TRBV7-9
CASSRRGRRGNEQFF
>TRBJ1-2|TRBV24-1
CATSDPGTGNGYTF
>TRBJ1-6|TRBV12-3/TRBV12-4
CASSLLGFNSPLHF
>TRBJ2-3|TRBV2
CASSELAATDTQYF
>-|TRBV6-5
CASSVTSGVYEQYF
>TRBJ2-5|TRBV9
CASSDEDLNGEQYF
>TRBJ2-3|TRBV20-1
CSPLAGGRRDTQYF
>TRBJ2-7|TRBV4-1
CASSQAPRVEQYF
>TRBJ2-4|TRBV4-2
CASSQATSGSQKHQYF
>TRBJ2-1|TRBV6-6
CASRLKAGHGQFF
>TRBJ2-1|TRBV10-3
CAISQGQGPPQFF
>TRBJ1-1|TRBV5-1
CASSRRENTEAFF
>TRBJ2-1|TRBV5-1
CTSSLGVTGTLLDEQFF
>TRBJ2-4|TRBV7-2
CASSSRDPVGIQYF
>TRBJ2-6|TRBV20-1
CSASWASPGANVLTF
>TRBJ2-1|TRBV7-9
CASSLAFAGGPYEQFF
>TRBJ2-7|TRBV25-1
CASSEYGGRTPDEQYF
>TRBJ1-4|TRBV25-1
CASSDAGSRVKLFF
>TRBJ2-7|TRBV25-1
CASRSSGSLYEQYF
>TRBJ2-6|TRBV11-1
CASGQGTTGANVLTF
>TRBJ2-7|TRBV9
CASSVGREGREQYF
>TRBJ2-4|TRBV5-1
CASSSLPGQVKNIQYF
>TRBJ2-1|TRBV6-1
CASSPPSRLAGGQGEQFF
>TRBJ2-1|TRBV4-1
CASSPIERGSYNEQFF
>TRBJ1-2|TRBV6-5
CASSYRATNYGYTF
>TRBJ2-7|TRBV5-1
CASSLSADASYEQYF
>TRBJ2-5|TRBV7-9
CASSLTGFQETQYF
>TRBJ1-2|TRBV20-1
CSATRQVLGGYTF
>TRBJ1-2|TRBV25-1
CASSEYAAVRGYTF
>TRBJ2-1|TRBV12-5
CASGLVGTSGYNEQFF
>-|TRBV19
CASSPTRSGRETQYF
>TRBJ2-5|TRBV18
CASSPSGTGGQETQYF
>TRBJ1-5|TRBV6-2/TRBV6-3
CASTYTALGSQPQHF
>TRBJ2-1|TRBV29-1
CSGIGLGFGSNEQFF
>TRBJ2-7|TRBV7-2
CASSRDRATHEQYF
>TRBJ2-1|TRBV2
CASSPMGTSGRSSYNEQFF